These T cell receptor beta chains were read from a single sample in a study of cytotoxic CD8 clonotypes in ibrutinib-treated CLL. The assay was immunoSEQ multiplex PCR, and TCRdb's table has in-frame clones only and misses some. The sample records some 200,000 clones, roughly 65% being singletons. The sample was PBMCs, taken after 12 months of ibrutinib treatment. The receptors shown here come from a human donor with chronic lymphocytic leukemia. Both conserved end residues are part of each CDR3. The D gene is left open where the match is weak. Clone size is given for some rows only: seen once, a few or many times, or a class if the clone is expanded.

clone_size d_call j_call v_call cdr3_nt cdr3_aa
. . TRBJ2-7 TRBV5-1 TGCGCCAGCAGCCCCGTGACAGGCGGACACGAGCAGTACTTC CASSPVTGGHEQYF
. . TRBJ2-7 TRBV10-3 TGTGCCATCGGTCGGTACGAGCAGTACTTC CAIGRYEQYF
few . TRBJ2-1 TRBV6-5 TGTGCCAGCAGTTACTACCCGAGCGAACTTCACAATGAGCAGTTCTTC CASSYYPSELHNEQFF
. TRBD1 TRBJ1-3 TRBV7-2 TGTGCCAGCAGCTCGAGGGGGCCTGGAAACACCATATATTTT CASSSRGPGNTIYF
. TRBD2 TRBJ2-1 TRBV6-6 TGTGCCAGCAGCCGACTAGCGGAAAACAATGAGCAGTTCTTC CASSRLAENNEQFF
. TRBD2 TRBJ2-3 TRBV30 TGTGCCTGGAGTGTAGTGTCCGGGACTAGCGGAAGCCGCACAGATACGCAGTATTTT CAWSVVSGTSGSRTDTQYF
. . TRBJ2-2 TRBV28 TGTGCCAGCAGTTTTTTTCCCACCGGGGAGCTGTTTTTT CASSFFPTGELFF
. . TRBJ2-6 TRBV18 TGTGCCAGCTCACCACAGGGAAAGTCTGGGGCCAACGTCCTGACTTTC CASSPQGKSGANVLTF
. TRBD1 TRBJ1-3 TRBV4-1 TGCGCCAGCAGCCCAATTGCAACAGGGGAAGCCATATATTTT CASSPIATGEAIYF
. TRBD2 TRBJ2-1 TRBV9 TGTGCCAGCAGCGTAGCCCTAAGCGGGAGCTCCTACAATGAGCAGTTCTTC CASSVALSGSSYNEQFF
. TRBD2 TRBJ2-3 TRBV4-2 TGTGCCAGCAGCCAAGATGCGGGAGCTAGGACAGATACGCAGTATTTT CASSQDAGARTDTQYF
. . TRBJ1-2 TRBV30 TGTGCCTGGAGTTCAGGGTCTGGCTACACCTTC CAWSSGSGYTF
. . TRBJ1-6 TRBV19 TGTGCCAGTAGGATGAGGGGGAGTGGTTCACCCCTCCACTTT CASRMRGSGSPLHF
. . TRBJ1-2 TRBV4-1 TGCGCCAGCAGCCAAGCAGGATTCTATGGCTACACCTTC CASSQAGFYGYTF
few . TRBJ1-2 TRBV28 TGTGCCAGCAGTTTACTCGGGTTTGAAGGCTACACCTTC CASSLLGFEGYTF
few . TRBJ2-5 TRBV27 TGTGCCAGCAGTTATGGCCTGGGAAAGACCCAGTACTTC CASSYGLGKTQYF
. . TRBJ1-2 TRBV7-3 TGTGCCAGCAGCCCCGCAGGCAACTATGGCTACACCTTC CASSPAGNYGYTF
. . TRBJ2-3 TRBV4-2 TGTGCCAGCAGCCAAGATTCTGGTGGCAGGAGCACAGATACGCAGTATTTT CASSQDSGGRSTDTQYF
few . TRBJ1-2 TRBV6-1 TGTGCCAGCAGTGATCGAGTGTACTATGGCTACACCTTC CASSDRVYYGYTF
. . TRBJ2-7 TRBV6-5 TGTGCCAGCAGTTACTCGAAGGGCAGGGAGCAGTACTTC CASSYSKGREQYF
. . TRBJ2-7 TRBV5-8 TGTGCCAGCAGCTTTGGGTTAACCCAGGGATCCCGTGAGCAGTACTTC CASSFGLTQGSREQYF
once TRBD2 TRBJ2-1 TRBV27 TGTGCCAGCGGACTAGCGGGAGTCCCGGACAATGAGCAGTTCTTC CASGLAGVPDNEQFF
. . TRBJ1-4 TRBV14 TGTGCCAGCAGCCACTCCAGGGTTGGTGAAAAACTGTTTTTT CASSHSRVGEKLFF
. TRBD2 TRBJ2-1 TRBV5-1 TGCGCCAGCAGCAGACTAGCGGGGTCGACCTACAATGAGCAGTTCTTC CASSRLAGSTYNEQFF
. . TRBJ2-7 TRBV5-4 TGTGCCAGCAGCTTGGTAGCGAACCCCTACGAGCAGTACTTC CASSLVANPYEQYF
. . TRBJ2-3 TRBV9 TGTGCCAGCGGGGGTGGGGTCCAGGCCCCAGATACGCAGTATTTT CASGGGVQAPDTQYF
. TRBD1 TRBJ2-2 TRBV28 TGTGCCAGCCGGACAGGGGGCACCGGGGAGCTGTTTTTT CASRTGGTGELFF
. . TRBJ1-1 TRBV5-1 TGCGCCAGCAGCTTGGTAGGGGTCTTCACTGAAGCTTTCTTT CASSLVGVFTEAFF
. . TRBJ1-5 TRBV7-9 TGTGCCAGCAGCTTTTACAACAATCAGCCCCAGCATTTT CASSFYNNQPQHF
. TRBD2 TRBJ2-3 TRBV18 TGTGCCAGCTCACCACTCTCTAGCGGGCGCACAGATACGCAGTATTTT CASSPLSSGRTDTQYF
. . TRBJ2-1 TRBV9 TGTGCCAGCAGCCCTAGGGGGGGGACCTACAATGAGCAGTTCTTC CASSPRGGTYNEQFF
many . TRBJ1-2 TRBV27 TGTGCCAGCAGTTTATACCAGGGGTGGAACTATGGCTACACCTTC CASSLYQGWNYGYTF